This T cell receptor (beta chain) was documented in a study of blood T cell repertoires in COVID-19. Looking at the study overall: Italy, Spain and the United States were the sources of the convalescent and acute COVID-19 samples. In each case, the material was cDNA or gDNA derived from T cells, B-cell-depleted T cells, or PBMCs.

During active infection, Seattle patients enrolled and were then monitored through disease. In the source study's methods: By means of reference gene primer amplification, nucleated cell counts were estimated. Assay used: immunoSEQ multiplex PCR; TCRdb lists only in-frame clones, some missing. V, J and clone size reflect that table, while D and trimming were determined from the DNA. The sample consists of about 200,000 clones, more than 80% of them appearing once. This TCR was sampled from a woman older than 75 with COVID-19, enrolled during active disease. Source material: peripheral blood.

The CDR3 DNA is TGTGCCAGCAGTTTAAAGGACAGGGGGGGGACTGAAGCTTTCTTT. Translation: CASSLKDRGGTEAFF. This chain connects TRBV28 to TRBJ1-1; TRBD1 matches at 10 bases. CDR1 is MDHEN and CDR2 is SYDVKM in the germline V gene. CDR3 length equals 15 residues. Trimming removed 2 bases from V and 5 bases from J; junction bases left unmatched: 5.